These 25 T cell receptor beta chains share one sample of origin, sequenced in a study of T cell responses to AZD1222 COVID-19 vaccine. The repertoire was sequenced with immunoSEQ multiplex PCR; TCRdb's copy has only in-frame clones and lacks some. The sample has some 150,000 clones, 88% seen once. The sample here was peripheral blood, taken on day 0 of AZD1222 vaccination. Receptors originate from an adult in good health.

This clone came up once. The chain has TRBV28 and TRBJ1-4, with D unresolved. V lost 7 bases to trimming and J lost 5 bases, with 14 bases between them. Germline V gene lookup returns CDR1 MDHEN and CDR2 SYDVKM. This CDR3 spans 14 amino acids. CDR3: CASTAGSSNEKLFF. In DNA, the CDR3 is TGTGCCAGCACCGCAGGATCCTCAAATGAAAAACTGTTTTTT.

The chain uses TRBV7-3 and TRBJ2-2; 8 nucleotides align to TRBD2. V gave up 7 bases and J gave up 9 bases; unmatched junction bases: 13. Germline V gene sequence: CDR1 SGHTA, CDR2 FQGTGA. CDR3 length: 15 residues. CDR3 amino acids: CASTLQRGGRRELFF. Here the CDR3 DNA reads TGTGCCAGCACCCTTCAACGGGGGGGCCGTCGGGAGCTGTTTTTT.

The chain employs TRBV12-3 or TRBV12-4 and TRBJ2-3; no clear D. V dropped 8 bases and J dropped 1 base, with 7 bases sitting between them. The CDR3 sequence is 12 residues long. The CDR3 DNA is TGTGCCAGCGGCCCACGCACAGATACGCAGTATTTT. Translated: CASGPRTDTQYF.

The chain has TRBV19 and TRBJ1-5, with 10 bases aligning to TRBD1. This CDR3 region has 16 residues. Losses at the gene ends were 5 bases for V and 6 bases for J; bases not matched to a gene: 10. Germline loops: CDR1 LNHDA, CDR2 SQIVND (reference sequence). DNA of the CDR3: TGTGCCAGTAGTCTCCCGGACAGGGGGAAGGGTCAGCCCCAGCATTTT. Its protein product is CASSLPDRGKGQPQHF.

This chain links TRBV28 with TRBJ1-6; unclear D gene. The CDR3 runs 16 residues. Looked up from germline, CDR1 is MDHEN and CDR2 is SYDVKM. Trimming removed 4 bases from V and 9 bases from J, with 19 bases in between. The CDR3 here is CASSSRRHLRGSPLHF. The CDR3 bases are TGTGCCAGCAGTTCCCGACGACACCTCCGGGGTTCACCCCTCCACTTT.

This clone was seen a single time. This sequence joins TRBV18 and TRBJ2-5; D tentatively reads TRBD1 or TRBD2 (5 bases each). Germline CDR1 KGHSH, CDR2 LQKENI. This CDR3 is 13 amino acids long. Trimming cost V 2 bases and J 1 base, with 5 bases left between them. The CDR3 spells CASSPGTQETQYF. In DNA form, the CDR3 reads TGTGCCAGCTCACCAGGGACCCAAGAGACCCAGTACTTC.

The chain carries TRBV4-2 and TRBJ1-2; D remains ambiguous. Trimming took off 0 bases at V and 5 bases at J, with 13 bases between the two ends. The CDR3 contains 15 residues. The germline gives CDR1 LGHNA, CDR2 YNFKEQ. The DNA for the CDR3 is TGTGCCAGCAGCCAAGAGGTCCGGCGTGAGTATGGCTACACCTTC. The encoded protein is CASSQEVRREYGYTF.

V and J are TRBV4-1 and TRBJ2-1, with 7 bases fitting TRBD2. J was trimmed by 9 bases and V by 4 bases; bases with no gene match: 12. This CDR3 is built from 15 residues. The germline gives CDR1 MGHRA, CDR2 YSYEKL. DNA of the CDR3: TGCGCCAGCAGCCCTGGCGGGGGAAGGGAGGGTGAGCAGTTCTTC. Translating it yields CASSPGGGREGEQFF.

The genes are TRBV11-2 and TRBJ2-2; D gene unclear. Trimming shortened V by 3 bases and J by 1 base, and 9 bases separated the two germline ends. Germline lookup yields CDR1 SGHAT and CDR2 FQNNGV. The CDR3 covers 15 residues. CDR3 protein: CASSLVKGNTGELFF. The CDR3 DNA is TGTGCCAGCAGCTTGGTCAAGGGGAACACCGGGGAGCTGTTTTTT.

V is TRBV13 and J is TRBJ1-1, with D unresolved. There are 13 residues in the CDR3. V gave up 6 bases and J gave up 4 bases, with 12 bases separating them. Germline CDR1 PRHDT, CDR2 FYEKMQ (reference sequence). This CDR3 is CASRPSEGTEAFF. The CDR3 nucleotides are TGTGCCAGCAGGCCCTCCGAAGGCACTGAAGCTTTCTTT.

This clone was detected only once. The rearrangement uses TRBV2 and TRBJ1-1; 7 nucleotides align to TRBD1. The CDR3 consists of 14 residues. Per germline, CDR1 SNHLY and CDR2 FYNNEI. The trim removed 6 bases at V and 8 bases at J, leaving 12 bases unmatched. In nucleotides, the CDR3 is TGTGCCAGCAGGACAACGACAGGGTTCGTCGAAGCTTTCTTT. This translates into CASRTTTGFVEAFF.

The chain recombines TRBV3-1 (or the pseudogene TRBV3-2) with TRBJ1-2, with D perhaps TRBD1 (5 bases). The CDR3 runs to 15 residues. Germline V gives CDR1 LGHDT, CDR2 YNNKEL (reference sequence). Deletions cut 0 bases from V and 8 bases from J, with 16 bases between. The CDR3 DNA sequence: TGTGCCAGCAGCCAAGAAGTCGATTCTAGGGGAGGCTACACCTTC. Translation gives CASSQEVDSRGGYTF.

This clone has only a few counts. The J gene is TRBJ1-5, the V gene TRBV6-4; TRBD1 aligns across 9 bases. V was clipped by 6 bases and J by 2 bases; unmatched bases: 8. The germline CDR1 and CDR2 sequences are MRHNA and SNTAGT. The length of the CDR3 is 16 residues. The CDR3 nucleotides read TGTGCCAGCAGGGCCCCCCGGACAGGGGGCAATCAGCCCCAGCATTTT. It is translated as CASRAPRTGGNQPQHF.

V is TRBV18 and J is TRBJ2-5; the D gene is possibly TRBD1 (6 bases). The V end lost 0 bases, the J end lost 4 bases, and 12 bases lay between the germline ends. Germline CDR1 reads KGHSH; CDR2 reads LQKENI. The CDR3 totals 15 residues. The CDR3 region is CASSPPSGAPETQYF. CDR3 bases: TGTGCCAGCTCACCACCTTCAGGGGCCCCAGAGACCCAGTACTTC. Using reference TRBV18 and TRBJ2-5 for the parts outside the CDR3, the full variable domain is NAGVMQNPRHLVRRRGQEARLRCSPMKGHSHVYWYRQLPEEGLKFMVYLQKENIIDESGMPKERFSAEFPKEGPSILRIQQVVRGDSAAYFCASSPPSGAPETQYFGPGTRLLVL.

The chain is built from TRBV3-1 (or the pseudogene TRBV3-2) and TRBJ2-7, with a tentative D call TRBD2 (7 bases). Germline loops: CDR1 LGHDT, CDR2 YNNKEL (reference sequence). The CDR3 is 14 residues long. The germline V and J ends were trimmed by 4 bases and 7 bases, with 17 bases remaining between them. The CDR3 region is CASSLIRGGGEQYF. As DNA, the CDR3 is TGTGCCAGCAGCCTCATAAGGGGAGGGGGTGAGCAGTACTTC.

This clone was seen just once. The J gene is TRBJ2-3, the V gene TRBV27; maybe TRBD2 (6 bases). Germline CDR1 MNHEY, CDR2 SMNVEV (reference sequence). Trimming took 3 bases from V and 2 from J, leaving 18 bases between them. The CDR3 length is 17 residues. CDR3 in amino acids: CASSLYSLRGHTDTQYF. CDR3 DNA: TGTGCCAGCAGTTTGTATTCCTTGCGGGGTCACACAGATACGCAGTATTTT.

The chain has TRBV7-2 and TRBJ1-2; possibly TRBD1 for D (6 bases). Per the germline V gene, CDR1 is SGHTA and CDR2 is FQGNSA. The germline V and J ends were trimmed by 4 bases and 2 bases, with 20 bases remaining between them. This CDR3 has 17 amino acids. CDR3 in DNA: TGTGCCAGCAGCTACCACTCCTTAACAGGGCAGAACTATGGCTACACCTTC. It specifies CASSYHSLTGQNYGYTF. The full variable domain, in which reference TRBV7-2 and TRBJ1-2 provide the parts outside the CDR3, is GAGVSQSPSNKVTEKGKDVELRCDPISGHTALYWYRQSLGQGLEFLIYFQGNSAPDKSGLPSDRFSAERTGGSVSTLTIQRTQQEDSAVYLCASSYHSLTGQNYGYTFGSGTRLTVV.

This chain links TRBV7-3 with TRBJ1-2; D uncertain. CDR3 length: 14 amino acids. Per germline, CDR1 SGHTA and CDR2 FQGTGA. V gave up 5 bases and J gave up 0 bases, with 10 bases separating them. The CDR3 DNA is TGTGCCAGCAGCGTGCTACTGCCTAACTATGGCTACACCTTC. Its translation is CASSVLLPNYGYTF.

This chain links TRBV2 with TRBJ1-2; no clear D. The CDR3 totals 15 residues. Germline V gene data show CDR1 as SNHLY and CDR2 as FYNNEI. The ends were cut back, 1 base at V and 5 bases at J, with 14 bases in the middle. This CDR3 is CASSEGEGGGYGYTF. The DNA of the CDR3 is TGTGCCAGCAGTGAAGGGGAGGGAGGAGGGTATGGCTACACCTTC.

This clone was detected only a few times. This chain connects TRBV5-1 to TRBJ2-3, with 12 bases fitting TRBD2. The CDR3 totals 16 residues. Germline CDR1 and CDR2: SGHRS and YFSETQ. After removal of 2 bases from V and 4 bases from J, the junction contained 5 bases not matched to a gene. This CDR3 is CASSLSSGGAADTQYF. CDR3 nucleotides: TGCGCCAGCAGCTTATCTAGCGGGGGGGCAGCAGATACGCAGTATTTT. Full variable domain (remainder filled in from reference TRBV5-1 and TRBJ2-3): KAGVTQTPRYLIKTRGQQVTLSCSPISGHRSVSWYQQTPGQGLQFLFEYFSETQRNKGNFPGRFSGRQFSNSRSEMNVSTLELGDSALYLCASSLSSGGAADTQYFGPGTRLTVL.

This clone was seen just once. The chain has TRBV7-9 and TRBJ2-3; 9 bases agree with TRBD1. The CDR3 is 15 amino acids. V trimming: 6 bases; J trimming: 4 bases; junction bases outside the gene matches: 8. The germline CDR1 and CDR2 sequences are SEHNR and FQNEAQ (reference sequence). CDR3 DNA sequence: TGTGCCAGCAGTAAACGGACAGGGGAGCCAGATACGCAGTATTTT. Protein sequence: CASSKRTGEPDTQYF.

The CDR3 DNA reads TGTGCCAGTAGTACGCGGGTGCCCCAAGATACGCAGTATTTT. Amino acid sequence: CASSTRVPQDTQYF. The V and J genes are TRBV19 and TRBJ2-3; D possibly corresponds to TRBD2 (5 bases). In germline, CDR1 is LNHDA, CDR2 SQIVND (reference sequence). Trimming took 4 bases from V and 5 from J, leaving 13 bases between them. The CDR3 totals 14 residues.

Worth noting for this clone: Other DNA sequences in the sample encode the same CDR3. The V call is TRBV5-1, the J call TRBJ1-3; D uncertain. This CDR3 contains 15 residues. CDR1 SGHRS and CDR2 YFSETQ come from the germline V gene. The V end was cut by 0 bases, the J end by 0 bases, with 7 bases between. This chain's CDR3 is CASSLGDGSGNTIYF. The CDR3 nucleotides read TGCGCCAGCAGCTTGGGGGATGGCTCTGGAAACACCATATATTTT.

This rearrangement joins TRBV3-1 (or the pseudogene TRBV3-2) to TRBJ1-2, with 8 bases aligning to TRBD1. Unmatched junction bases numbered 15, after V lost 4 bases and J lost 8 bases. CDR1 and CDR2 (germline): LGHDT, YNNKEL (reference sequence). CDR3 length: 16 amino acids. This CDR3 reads CASSRTRQGAGLGYTF. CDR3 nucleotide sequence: TGTGCCAGCAGCCGAACTAGGCAGGGGGCCGGGCTGGGCTACACCTTC.

CDR3 nucleotide sequence: TGTGCCAGCAGTGAAAATACACAGGGTGATTTTTATTCACCCCTCCACTTT. It is translated as CASSENTQGDFYSPLHF. This chain joins TRBV2 and TRBJ1-6, with D perhaps matching TRBD1 (6 bases). Germline V CDR1 and CDR2: SNHLY, FYNNEI. Trimming took 2 bases from V and 8 from J, leaving 19 bases between them. The CDR3 covers 17 residues.